The 20 T cell receptor beta chains below all came from one sample that was sequenced in a study of T cells in Graves' hyperthyroidism and ophthalmopathy. From RNA transcripts, TCR beta CDR3 regions were amplified. The HTBI primer set drove a first-round RT-PCR of the TCR CDR3. TCRdb used MiXCR to reprocess the multiplex PCR reads, holding one entry per CDR3 protein. The sample shows 300,000 to 450,000 distinct CDR3 sequences, roughly 25% of them seen only once. The source material was blood. The receptors come from a man aged 45-65 years with Graves' hyperthyroidism.

The chain couples TRBV20-1 to TRBJ2-5, with D possibly matching TRBD2 (6 bases). This CDR3 region has 13 residues. The V and J ends lost 1 base and 3 bases respectively, with 9 bases between them. CDR1 DFQATT and CDR2 SNEGSKA come from the germline V gene (reference sequence). Written as DNA, the CDR3 is TGCAGTGCTAGAGTGGGGGGAGAAGAGACCCAGTACTTC. Translating gives CSARVGGEETQYF.

This chain uses TRBV7-9 with TRBJ2-2, with D uncertain. Germline V gene lookup returns CDR1 SEHNR and CDR2 FQNEAQ (reference sequence). There are 13 residues in the CDR3. Trimming cost V 4 bases and J 12 bases, with 15 bases left between them. DNA for the CDR3: TGTGCCAGCAGCTACGACTGGGAATGGAAGCTGTTTTTT. Protein sequence: CASSYDWEWKLFF.

The rearrangement links TRBV4-1 to TRBJ2-1; 11 bases match TRBD2. This CDR3 is built from 18 residues. Germline-derived CDR1 and CDR2 are MGHRA and YSYEKL. J was trimmed by 2 bases and V by 3 bases; bases with no gene match: 9. CDR3 DNA: TGCGCCAGCAGCCACCAAGGACTAGCGGGCCAACCCTACAATGAGCAGTTCTTC. It translates to CASSHQGLAGQPYNEQFF.

This clonotype was seen more than once but under ten times. The rearrangement joins TRBV7-9 to TRBJ2-7; 9 bases align to TRBD1. The length of the CDR3 is 15 residues. The V segment lost 4 bases and the J segment 5 bases; nucleotides outside the gene matches: 9. Germline CDR1 is SEHNR and CDR2 is FQNEAQ (reference sequence). DNA of the CDR3: TGTGCCAGCAGCTCCCTCGTGACAGGGGGTAACGAGCAGTACTTC. It specifies CASSSLVTGGNEQYF.

At least ten counts were recorded for this clonotype. This could be a read error, since a much larger clone is one nucleotide away. The chain has TRBV27 and TRBJ2-5; perhaps TRBD2 as D (6 bases). The germline V gene has CDR1 MNHEY and CDR2 SMNVEV (reference sequence). The CDR3 contains 11 residues. Trimming removed 5 bases from V and 5 bases from J, with 6 bases in between. For the CDR3, the DNA is TGTGCCAGCAGTGGGGGGGAGACCCAGTACTTC. Translated, it gives CASSGGETQYF.

The chain carries TRBV20-1 and TRBJ2-3; D ambiguous. Between the trimmed V and J ends, which lost 0 bases and 0 bases, there was a span of 7 bases. This CDR3 is built from 14 residues. The germline V gene encodes CDR1 DFQATT and CDR2 SNEGSKA (reference sequence). CDR3 nucleotides: TGCAGTGCTAGAGATCCGACTAGCACAGATACGCAGTATTTT. It translates to CSARDPTSTDTQYF.

This clonotype was seen more than once but under ten times. This chain uses TRBV15 with TRBJ2-7, with 10 bases that match TRBD2. J lost 5 bases, V lost 0 bases, and 10 bases had no gene match. Germline V gene lookup returns CDR1 LNHNV and CDR2 YYDKDF (reference sequence). This CDR3 spans 17 amino acids. CDR3 DNA: TGTGCCACCAGCAGAGATCGTCTGGCTAGCGGGAGCCACGAGCAGTACTTC. Protein: CATSRDRLASGSHEQYF.

This clonotype turned up a few times. This may be a read error: a much more frequent sequence differs by one nucleotide. The J gene is TRBJ1-1, the V gene TRBV6-1; possible D gene TRBD1, 5 bases. Germline V gene sequence: CDR1 MNHNS, CDR2 SASEGT. CDR3 length: 13 residues. Trimming stripped 7 bases from V and 1 base from J, with 10 bases between. The CDR3 spells CASNRDGNTEAFF. The CDR3 bases are TGTGCCAGCAACCGGGACGGGAACACTGAAGCTTTCTTT.

The CDR3 is CASSYTQGPLEQYF. CDR3 nucleotides: TGTGCCAGCAGTTACACGCAGGGGCCCCTTGAGCAGTACTTC. This chain links TRBV6-5 with TRBJ2-7, with D perhaps matching TRBD1 (6 bases). CDR1 MNHEY and CDR2 SVGAGI come from the germline V gene. Trimming stripped 2 bases from V and 7 bases from J, with 15 bases between. The CDR3 sequence is 14 residues long.

The CDR3 DNA follows: TGTGCCACCAGTGATTCAGACCTAGCGAATGAGCAGTTCTTC. It is translated as CATSDSDLANEQFF. This chain connects TRBV24-1 to TRBJ2-1; a possible D gene is TRBD2 (6 bases). This CDR3 has 14 amino acids. Between the trimmed V and J ends, which lost 2 bases and 7 bases, there was a span of 11 bases. CDR1 is KGHDR, CDR2 SFDVKD, per germline.

This chain connects TRBV28 to TRBJ2-1; 8 nucleotides agree with TRBD2. The J segment lost 4 bases and the V segment lost 2 bases, leaving 7 bases of the junction unmatched. Germline V gene lookup returns CDR1 MDHEN and CDR2 SYDVKM. The CDR3 is 16 amino acids. The CDR3 protein is CASSLRAGGPYNEQFF. Here the CDR3 DNA reads TGTGCCAGCAGTTTAAGGGCGGGAGGACCTTACAATGAGCAGTTCTTC.

This clonotype was seen more than once but under ten times. The rearrangement uses TRBV20-1 and TRBJ2-5; 12 bases map to TRBD2. Looked up from germline, CDR1 is DFQATT and CDR2 is SNEGSKA (reference sequence). V lost 7 bases to trimming and J lost 4 bases; unmatched junction nucleotides: 7. The CDR3 contains 14 residues. CDR3 region: CSVIGTSGRETQYF. For the CDR3, the DNA is TGCAGTGTCATAGGGACTAGCGGGCGAGAGACCCAGTACTTC.

This clonotype was counted at least ten times. V and J are TRBV5-1 and TRBJ2-7; 10 bases fit TRBD2. V was pared by 2 bases and J by 4 bases, with 9 bases of the junction left unmatched. Germline CDR1 is SGHRS and CDR2 is YFSETQ. The CDR3 sequence is 16 residues long. CDR3 DNA sequence: TGCGCCAGCAGCTTTGGTACTAGCGGGATATCGTACGAGCAGTACTTC. Translating gives CASSFGTSGISYEQYF.

The CDR3 bases are TGTGCCTGGAGTGTAAGCAGGGGGGAGTGGAACACTGAAGCTTTCTTT. It translates to CAWSVSRGEWNTEAFF. V is TRBV30 and J is TRBJ1-1, with 7 bases identical to TRBD1. Trimming at V came to 0 bases and at J to 1 base, leaving 8 bases not matched to a gene. The germline CDR1 and CDR2 sequences are GTSNPN and SVGIG (reference sequence). CDR3 length equals 16 residues.

This clonotype was counted ten times or more. The V call is TRBV24-1, the J call TRBJ2-3; D is unresolved. Trimming took 1 base from V and 1 from J, leaving 17 bases between them. CDR1 is KGHDR, CDR2 SFDVKD, per germline. This CDR3 region has 18 residues. In nucleotides, the CDR3 is TGTGCCACCAGTGATTTCGAAGCATTAGGTAAACGCACAGATACGCAGTATTTT. Protein: CATSDFEALGKRTDTQYF.

This clonotype showed up just a few times. This chain uses TRBV3-1 with TRBJ2-3; 11 bases fit TRBD2. The CDR3 totals 16 residues. From germline, CDR1 is LGHDT and CDR2 YNNKEL (reference sequence). Trimming took 1 base from V and 1 from J; bases not matched to a gene: 1. CDR3 coding DNA: TGTGCCAGCAGCCAAGTGACTAGCGGGGGCACAGATACGCAGTATTTT. This sequence encodes CASSQVTSGGTDTQYF.

This clonotype came up a few times. The rearrangement uses TRBV24-1 and TRBJ2-2; D is unresolved. There are 16 residues in the CDR3. The V end lost 5 bases, the J end lost 6 bases, and 18 bases lay between the germline ends. Germline V gives CDR1 KGHDR, CDR2 SFDVKD. The CDR3 bases are TGTGCCACCAGTGTCAACGGCCGCAGTGGGGCCGGGGAGCTGTTTTTT. As protein: CATSVNGRSGAGELFF.

This clonotype was seen many times. The chain joins TRBV7-3 to TRBJ2-3; 8 nucleotides agree with TRBD2. V dropped 6 bases and J dropped 0; count of bases not matched to a gene: 8. The CDR3 has 16 residues. The germline V gene encodes CDR1 SGHTA and CDR2 FQGTGA. CDR3: CASSPLAGSSTDTQYF. As DNA, the CDR3 is TGTGCCAGCAGTCCTTTAGCGGGATCCAGCACAGATACGCAGTATTTT.

This chain connects TRBV6-1 to TRBJ2-1; D may be TRBD2 (5 bases). Trimming removed 7 bases at V and 9 bases at J, with 19 bases between. The CDR3 has 14 amino acids. Germline-derived CDR1 and CDR2 are MNHNS and SASEGT. This chain's CDR3 is CASTSRGGGSEQFF. The CDR3, as DNA: TGTGCCAGCACCTCGAGAGGAGGTGGGAGTGAGCAGTTCTTC.

For this clonotype: A junction boundary mismatches the germline segment, possibly from a read error. J is TRBJ2-7 and V is TRBV7-2; D unclear. Germline V gene lookup returns CDR1 SGHTA and CDR2 FQGNSA. This CDR3 spans 13 amino acids. For the CDR3, the DNA is TGCGCCAGCAGCCAATACAGAACCTACGAGCAGTACTTC. Translating it yields CASSQYRTYEQYF.